The 10 T cell receptor beta chains below all came from one sample that was sequenced in a study of cytomegalovirus exposure and HLA in healthy donors. Both 60 Vbeta primers and 13 Jbeta primers went into the PCR. Clones were read by immunoSEQ multiplex PCR, and TCRdb kept only the in-frame ones, dropping some. The repertoire has 100,000 to 120,000 clones, 78% of them found once; the top ten carry approximately 5.1%. Sequencing was done on a sample of PBMCs. Receptors originate from a male donor in good health and CMV-seronegative.

To note about this clone: Relative to the germline gene, one junction end is altered; a read error may explain this. Other DNA sequences of this sample code for an identical CDR3. Here the CDR3 reads CASSADRGAQHF. In DNA, the CDR3 is TGCGCCAGCAGCGCTGACCGGGGGGCCCAGCATTTT. This rearrangement joins TRBV2 to TRBJ1-5, with D possibly being TRBD1 (5 bases). The CDR3 has 12 residues. From germline, CDR1 is SNHLY and CDR2 FYNNEI.

This clone was detected only a few times. Here the CDR3 DNA reads TGCGCCAGCAGCTTGAATTTTGAGGATAAGTACTTC. Protein sequence: CASSLNFEDKYF. This chain uses TRBV5-1 with TRBJ2-4; D is unresolved. The CDR3 totals 12 residues. From germline, CDR1 is SGHRS and CDR2 YFSETQ. With 1 base removed from V and 14 bases from J, the gap between germline ends came to 13 bases. The complete variable domain, with remaining parts taken from reference TRBV5-1 and TRBJ2-4, reads KAGVTQTPRYLIKTRGQQVTLSCSPISGHRSVSWYQQTPGQGLQFLFEYFSETQRNKGNFPGRFSGRQFSNSRSEMNVSTLELGDSALYLCASSLNFEDKYFGAGTRLSVL.

The chain has TRBV29-1 and TRBJ1-6; 7 nucleotides agree with TRBD1. J was trimmed by 8 bases and V by 6 bases; bases with no gene match: 7. The CDR3 runs 13 residues. The germline V gene encodes CDR1 SQVTM and CDR2 ANQGSEA. In DNA, the CDR3 is TGCAGCGTCCGGGACAGTCATGATTCACCCCTCCACTTT. Amino acids: CSVRDSHDSPLHF.

The count of this clone is one. The chain carries TRBV28 and TRBJ1-1; D ambiguous. There are 12 residues in the CDR3. Germline CDR1 is MDHEN and CDR2 is SYDVKM. The germline V and J ends were trimmed by 3 bases and 5 bases, with 7 bases remaining between them. The CDR3 sequence is CASSFRETEAFF. The DNA of the CDR3 is TGTGCCAGCAGTTTTCGGGAGACTGAAGCTTTCTTT.

The rearrangement uses TRBV6-6 and TRBJ2-7; D possibly corresponds to TRBD1 (6 bases). The length of the CDR3 is 14 residues. Germline CDR1 and CDR2: MNHNY and SVGAGI (reference sequence). V was cut by 8 bases and J by 6 bases, with 20 bases left in between. CDR3 bases: TGTGCCAGCCTCCAGGGGTCTAGCCCAGGCGAGCAGTACTTC. Translation: CASLQGSSPGEQYF.

The chain couples TRBV6-4 to TRBJ2-1, with D possibly TRBD1 on 7 matching bases. V shed 3 bases and J shed 2 bases, with 14 bases lying between them. Germline CDR1 MRHNA, CDR2 SNTAGT. CDR3 length equals 16 residues. The CDR3 protein is CASSDGGGSPYNEQFF. In nucleotides, the CDR3 is TGTGCCAGCAGTGATGGAGGGGGCTCTCCCTACAATGAGCAGTTCTTC.

The gene calls are TRBV6-6 and TRBJ2-5, with D unclear. The CDR3 totals 15 residues. Germline V gene data show CDR1 as MNHNY and CDR2 as SVGAGI (reference sequence). The V end lost 0 bases, the J end lost 1 base, and 9 bases lay between the germline ends. Here the CDR3 DNA reads TGTGCCAGCAGTTACTCGAACGAGCCCCAAGAGACCCAGTACTTC. This encodes CASSYSNEPQETQYF.

This clone came up many times. V gene TRBV9 combines with J gene TRBJ2-1; D may be TRBD2 (5 bases). The germline V gene has CDR1 SGDLS and CDR2 YYNGEE. Trimming removed 2 bases from V and 0 bases from J, with 9 bases in between. The CDR3 has 15 amino acids. The CDR3 region has the DNA TGTGCCAGCAGCGTCGACGGACTCTCCTACAATGAGCAGTTCTTC. Translating it yields CASSVDGLSYNEQFF.

This chain connects TRBV18 to TRBJ2-7; D unresolved. V shed 6 bases and J shed 3 bases, with 21 bases lying between them. CDR3 length: 16 residues. CDR1 and CDR2 (germline): KGHSH, LQKENI. Written as DNA, the CDR3 is TGTGCCAGCTCCCGTTACGACATTCGGTCCTACTACGAGCAGTACTTC. Its translation: CASSRYDIRSYYEQYF.

V is TRBV6-5 and J is TRBJ1-5; no definite D call. The V and J ends lost 2 bases and 2 bases respectively, with 7 bases between them. This CDR3 is built from 14 residues. CDR1 is MNHEY, CDR2 SVGAGI, per germline. CDR3 residues: CASSYREGNQPQHF. The CDR3 region has the DNA TGTGCCAGCAGTTACAGGGAGGGCAATCAGCCCCAGCATTTT.